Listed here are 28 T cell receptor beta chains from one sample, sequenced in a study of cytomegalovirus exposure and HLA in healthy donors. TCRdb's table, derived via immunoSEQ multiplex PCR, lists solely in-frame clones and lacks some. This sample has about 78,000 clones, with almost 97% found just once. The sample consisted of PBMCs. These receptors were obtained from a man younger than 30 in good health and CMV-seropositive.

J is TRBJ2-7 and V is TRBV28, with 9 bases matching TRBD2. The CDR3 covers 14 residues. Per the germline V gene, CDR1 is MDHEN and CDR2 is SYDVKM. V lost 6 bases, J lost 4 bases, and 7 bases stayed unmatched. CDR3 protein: CASRNSGRVYEQYF. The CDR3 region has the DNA TGTGCCAGCAGAAATAGCGGGAGAGTATACGAGCAGTACTTC.

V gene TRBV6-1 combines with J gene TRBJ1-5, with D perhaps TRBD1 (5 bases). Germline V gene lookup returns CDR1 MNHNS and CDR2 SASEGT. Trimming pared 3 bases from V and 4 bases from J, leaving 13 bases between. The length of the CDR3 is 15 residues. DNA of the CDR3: TGTGCCAGCAGTGAGTTAGGACAACCAAATCAGCCCCAGCATTTT. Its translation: CASSELGQPNQPQHF.

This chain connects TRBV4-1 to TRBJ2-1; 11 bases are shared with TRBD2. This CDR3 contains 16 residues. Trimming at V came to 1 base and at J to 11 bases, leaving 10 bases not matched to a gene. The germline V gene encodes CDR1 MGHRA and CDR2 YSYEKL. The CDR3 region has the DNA TGCGCCAGCAGCCAAGTACCCGGGACTAGCGGCCAGCAGCAGTTCTTC. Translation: CASSQVPGTSGQQQFF.

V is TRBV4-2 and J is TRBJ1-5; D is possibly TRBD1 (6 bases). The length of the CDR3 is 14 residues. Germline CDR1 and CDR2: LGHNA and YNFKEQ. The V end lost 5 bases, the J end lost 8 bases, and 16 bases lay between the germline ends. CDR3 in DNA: TGTGCCAGCAGCTTGGATCAGGGGCGGGAGCCCCAGCATTTT. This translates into CASSLDQGREPQHF.

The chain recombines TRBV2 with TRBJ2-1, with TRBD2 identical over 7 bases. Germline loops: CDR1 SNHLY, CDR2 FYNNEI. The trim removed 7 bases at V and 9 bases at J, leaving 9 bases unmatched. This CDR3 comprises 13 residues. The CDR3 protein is CASTRGEEGEQFF. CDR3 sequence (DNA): TGTGCCAGCACCCGGGGGGAGGAAGGTGAGCAGTTCTTC.

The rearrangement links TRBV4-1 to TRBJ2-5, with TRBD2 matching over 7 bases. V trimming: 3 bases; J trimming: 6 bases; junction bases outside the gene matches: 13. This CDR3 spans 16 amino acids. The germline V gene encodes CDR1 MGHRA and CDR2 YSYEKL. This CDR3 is CASSHPGGGLEQTQYF. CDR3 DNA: TGCGCCAGCAGCCACCCTGGGGGAGGACTAGAACAGACCCAGTACTTC.

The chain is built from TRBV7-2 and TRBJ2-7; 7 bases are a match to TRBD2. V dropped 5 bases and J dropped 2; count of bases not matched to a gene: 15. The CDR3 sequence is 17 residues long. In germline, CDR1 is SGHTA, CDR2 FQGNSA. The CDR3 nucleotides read TGTGCCAGCAGCCTCACGACTAAGAAGCGGGGTACCTACGAGCAGTACTTC. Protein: CASSLTTKKRGTYEQYF.

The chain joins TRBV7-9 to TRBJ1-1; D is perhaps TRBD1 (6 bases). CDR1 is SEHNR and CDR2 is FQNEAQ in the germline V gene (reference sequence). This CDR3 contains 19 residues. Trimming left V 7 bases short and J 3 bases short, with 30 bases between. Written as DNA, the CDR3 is TGTGCCAGCATCAGGAGCAGGGGCCTTTCCAGAGAATTTCACACTGAAGCTTTCTTT. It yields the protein CASIRSRGLSREFHTEAFF.

CDR3 sequence reads: CASSFSPPPGDTQYF. In DNA, the CDR3 is TGTGCCAGCAGTTTTTCTCCGCCACCGGGAGATACGCAGTATTTT. The chain has TRBV27 and TRBJ2-3, with D hard to call. Between the trimmed V and J ends, which lost 3 bases and 5 bases, there was a span of 15 bases. Germline V gives CDR1 MNHEY, CDR2 SMNVEV (reference sequence). CDR3 length equals 15 residues.

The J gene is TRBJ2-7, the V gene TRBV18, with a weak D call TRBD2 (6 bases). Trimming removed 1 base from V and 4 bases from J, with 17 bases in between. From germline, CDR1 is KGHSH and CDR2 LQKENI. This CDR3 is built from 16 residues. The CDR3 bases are TGTGCCAGCTCACCACGCCCCGCGGGAATTATGTACGAGCAGTACTTC. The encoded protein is CASSPRPAGIMYEQYF.

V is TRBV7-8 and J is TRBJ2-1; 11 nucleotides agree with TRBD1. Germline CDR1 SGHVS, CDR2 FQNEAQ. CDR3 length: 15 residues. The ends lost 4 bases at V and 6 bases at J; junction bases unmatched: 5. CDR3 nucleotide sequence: TGTGCCAGCAGCTCCCGGGACAGGGGGATCAATGAGCAGTTCTTC. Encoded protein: CASSSRDRGINEQFF. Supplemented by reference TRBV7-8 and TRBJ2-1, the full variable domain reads GAGVSQSPRYKVAKRGQDVALRCDPISGHVSLFWYQQALGQGPEFLTYFQNEAQLDKSGLPSDRFFAERPEGSVSTLKIQRTQQEDSAVYLCASSSRDRGINEQFFGPGTRLTVL.

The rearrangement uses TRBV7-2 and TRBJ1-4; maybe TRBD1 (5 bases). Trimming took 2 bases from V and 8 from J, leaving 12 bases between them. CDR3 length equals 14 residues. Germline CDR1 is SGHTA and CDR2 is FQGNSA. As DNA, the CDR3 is TGTGCCAGCAGCTTATCCAGGGCGGGGGAAAAACTGTTTTTT. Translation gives CASSLSRAGEKLFF.

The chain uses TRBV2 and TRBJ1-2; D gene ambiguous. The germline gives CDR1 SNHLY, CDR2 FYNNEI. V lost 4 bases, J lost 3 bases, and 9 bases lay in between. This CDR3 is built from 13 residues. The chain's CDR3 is CASSGGGDYGYTF. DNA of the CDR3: TGTGCCAGCAGTGGTGGCGGAGACTATGGCTACACCTTC.

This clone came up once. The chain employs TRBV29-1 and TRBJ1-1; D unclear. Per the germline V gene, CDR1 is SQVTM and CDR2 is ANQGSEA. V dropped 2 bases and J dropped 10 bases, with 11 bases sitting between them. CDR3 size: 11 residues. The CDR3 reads CSVESPPGAFF. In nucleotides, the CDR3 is TGCAGCGTTGAATCCCCCCCGGGAGCTTTCTTT.

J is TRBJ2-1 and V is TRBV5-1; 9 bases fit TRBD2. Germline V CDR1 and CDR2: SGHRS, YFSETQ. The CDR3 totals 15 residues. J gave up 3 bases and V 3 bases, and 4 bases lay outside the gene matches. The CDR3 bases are TGCGCCAGCAGCTCGGAGCGGGGGGACTACAATGAGCAGTTCTTC. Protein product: CASSSERGDYNEQFF.

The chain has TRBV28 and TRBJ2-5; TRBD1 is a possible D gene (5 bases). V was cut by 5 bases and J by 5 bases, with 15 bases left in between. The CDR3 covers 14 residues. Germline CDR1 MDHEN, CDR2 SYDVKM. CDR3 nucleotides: TGTGCCAGCAGTGGTCGACAGTTTACGGAGACCCAGTACTTC. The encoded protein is CASSGRQFTETQYF.

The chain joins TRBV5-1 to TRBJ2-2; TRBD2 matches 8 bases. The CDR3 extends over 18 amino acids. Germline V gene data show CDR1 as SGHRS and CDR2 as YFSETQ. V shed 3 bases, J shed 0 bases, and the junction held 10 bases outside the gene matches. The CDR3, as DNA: TGCGCCAGCAGCTCCCTAACTAGCGGATTCTCGAACACCGGGGAGCTGTTTTTT. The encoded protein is CASSSLTSGFSNTGELFF.

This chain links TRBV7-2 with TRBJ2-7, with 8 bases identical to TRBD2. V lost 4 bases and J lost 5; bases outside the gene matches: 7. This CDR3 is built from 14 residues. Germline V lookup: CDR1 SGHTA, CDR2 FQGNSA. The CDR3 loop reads CASSSSGRIDEQYF. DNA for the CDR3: TGTGCCAGCAGCTCCAGCGGGAGAATCGACGAGCAGTACTTC.

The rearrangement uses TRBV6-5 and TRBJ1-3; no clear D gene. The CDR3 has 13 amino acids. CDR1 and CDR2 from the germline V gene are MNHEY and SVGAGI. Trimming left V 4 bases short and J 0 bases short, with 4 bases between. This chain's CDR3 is CASSFSSGNTIYF. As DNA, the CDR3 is TGTGCCAGCAGTTTCAGCTCTGGAAACACCATATATTTT.

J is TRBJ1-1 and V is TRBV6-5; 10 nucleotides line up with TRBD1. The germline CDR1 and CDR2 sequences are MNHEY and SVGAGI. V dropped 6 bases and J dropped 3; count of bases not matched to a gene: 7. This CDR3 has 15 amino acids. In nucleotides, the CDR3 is TGTGCCAGCAGGTCCCCCGGGACAGGGGACACTGAAGCTTTCTTT. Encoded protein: CASRSPGTGDTEAFF.

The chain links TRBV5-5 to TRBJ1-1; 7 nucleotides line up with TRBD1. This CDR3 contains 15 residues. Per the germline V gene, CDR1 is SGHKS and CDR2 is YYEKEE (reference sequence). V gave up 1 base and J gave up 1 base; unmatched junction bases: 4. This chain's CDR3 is CASSLWRQGNTEAFF. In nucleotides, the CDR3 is TGTGCCAGCAGCTTGTGGCGACAGGGGAACACTGAAGCTTTCTTT.

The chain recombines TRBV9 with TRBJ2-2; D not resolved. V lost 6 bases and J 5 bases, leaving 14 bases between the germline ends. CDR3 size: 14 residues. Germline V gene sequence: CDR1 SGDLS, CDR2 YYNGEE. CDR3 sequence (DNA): TGTGCCAGCACTAAGAGCCGCCTGACCGGGGAGCTGTTTTTT. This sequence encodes CASTKSRLTGELFF.

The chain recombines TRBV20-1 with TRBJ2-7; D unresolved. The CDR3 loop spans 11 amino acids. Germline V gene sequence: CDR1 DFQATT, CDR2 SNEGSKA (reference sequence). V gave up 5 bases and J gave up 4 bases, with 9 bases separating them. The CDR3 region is CSASVLYEQYF. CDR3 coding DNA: TGCAGTGCTTCCGTATTATACGAGCAGTACTTC.

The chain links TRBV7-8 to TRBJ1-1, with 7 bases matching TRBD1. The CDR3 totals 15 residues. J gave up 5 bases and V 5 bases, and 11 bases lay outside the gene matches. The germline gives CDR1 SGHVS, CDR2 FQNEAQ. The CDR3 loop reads CASSTFNRGGTEAFF. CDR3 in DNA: TGTGCCAGCAGCACTTTCAACAGGGGCGGGACTGAAGCTTTCTTT.

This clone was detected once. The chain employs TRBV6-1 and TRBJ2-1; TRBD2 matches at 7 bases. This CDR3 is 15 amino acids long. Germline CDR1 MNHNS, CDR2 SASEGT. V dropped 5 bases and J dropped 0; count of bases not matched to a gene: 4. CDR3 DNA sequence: TGTGCCAGCAGTCCTACTAGCGACTCCTACAATGAGCAGTTCTTC. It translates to CASSPTSDSYNEQFF.

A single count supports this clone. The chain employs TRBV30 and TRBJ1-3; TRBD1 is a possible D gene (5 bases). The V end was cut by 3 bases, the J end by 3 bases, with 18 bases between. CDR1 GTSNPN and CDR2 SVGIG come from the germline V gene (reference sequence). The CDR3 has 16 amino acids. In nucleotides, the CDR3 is TGTGCCTGGAGCTACGGGCAGGGTCTAGGTGGAAACACCATATATTTT. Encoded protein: CAWSYGQGLGGNTIYF.

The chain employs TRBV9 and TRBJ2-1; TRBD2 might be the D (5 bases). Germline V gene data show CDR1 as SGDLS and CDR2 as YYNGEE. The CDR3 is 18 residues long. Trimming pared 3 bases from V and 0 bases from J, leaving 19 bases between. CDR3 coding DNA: TGTGCCAGCAGCGCCCCCCTCGACGGGAAGAGCTCCTACAATGAGCAGTTCTTC. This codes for CASSAPLDGKSSYNEQFF.

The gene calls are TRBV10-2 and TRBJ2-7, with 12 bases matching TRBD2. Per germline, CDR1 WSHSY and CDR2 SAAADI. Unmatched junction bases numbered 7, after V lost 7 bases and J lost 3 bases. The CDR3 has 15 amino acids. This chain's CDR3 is CASNPGLAGDYEQYF. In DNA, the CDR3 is TGCGCCAGCAACCCGGGACTAGCGGGCGACTACGAGCAGTACTTC.